These T cell receptor beta chains were read from a single sample in a study of cytomegalovirus exposure and HLA in healthy donors. Only in-frame clones appear in the TCRdb table, and some are missing; sequencing was by immunoSEQ multiplex PCR. The top ten clones hold 4.4% of a sample with more than 90,000 clones, 80% to 90% of them seen once. Specimen: PBMCs. The receptors shown here come from a man younger than 35 in good health and CMV-seropositive. Each CDR3 is given with its conserved first and last residue. Each record gives: J gene, clone size, V gene, D gene, CDR3 protein, CDR3 DNA. The D gene is left open where the match is weak. Expanded clones get a size class; other rows say once, few or many, or leave the size out.

TRBJ2-7 | few | TRBV11-2 | TRBD1 | CASTVGQPPYEQYF | TGTGCCAGCACCGTGGGACAGCCTCCCTACGAGCAGTACTTC
TRBJ2-7 | NA | TRBV18 | TRBD2 | CASSPPLYGGAPYEQYF | TGTGCCAGCTCACCACCCTTGTACGGGGGGGCCCCGTACGAGCAGTACTTC
TRBJ1-2 | once | TRBV14 | NA | CASSRQWVGVNYGYTF | TGTGCCAGCAGCCGCCAATGGGTAGGGGTTAACTATGGCTACACCTTC
TRBJ2-6 | NA | TRBV7-2 | NA | CASSVGAGGANVLTF | TGTGCCAGCAGCGTAGGGGCGGGCGGGGCCAACGTCCTGACTTTC
TRBJ2-1 | NA | TRBV6-4 | TRBD2 | CASSETSGVDEQFF | TGTGCCAGCAGTGAGACTAGCGGGGTGGATGAGCAGTTCTTC
TRBJ1-1 | NA | TRBV16 | NA | CASSPGGEAFF | TGTGCCAGCAGCCCCGGGGGTGAAGCTTTCTTT
TRBJ1-4 | NA | TRBV10-1 | NA | CASNRRPLILKFF | TGCGCCAGCAACAGAAGGCCCTTAATTCTAAAGTTTTTT
TRBJ2-5 | once | TRBV7-8 | TRBD1 | CASSLRPGQGQETQYF | TGTGCCAGCAGCTTACGTCCGGGACAGGGGCAAGAGACCCAGTACTTC
TRBJ2-1 | NA | TRBV28 | TRBD2 | CASSFGTSGGAGTFF | TGTGCCAGCAGTTTCGGGACTAGCGGGGGGGCCGGTACGTTCTTC
TRBJ1-3 | NA | TRBV27 | NA | CASSPLGVGNTIYF | TGTGCCAGCAGTCCTTTAGGAGTTGGAAACACCATATATTTT
TRBJ2-7 | NA | TRBV28 | TRBD1 | CASSRDRREQYF | TGTGCCAGCAGCCGGGACAGACGCGAGCAGTACTTC
TRBJ1-1 | NA | TRBV4-1 | TRBD1 | CASSPLRGQGGTEAFF | TGCGCCAGCAGCCCCCTCCGGGGACAGGGAGGCACTGAAGCTTTCTTT
TRBJ1-6 | few | TRBV6-4 | NA | CASSRDTGKTPLHF | TGTGCCAGCAGTCGGGACACGGGGAAGACACCCCTCCACTTT
TRBJ2-7 | NA | TRBV30 | NA | CAWRPRTATYEQYF | TGTGCCTGGAGACCCAGGACAGCAACCTACGAGCAGTACTTC
TRBJ2-2 | few | TRBV7-9 | NA | CASSSWTLNTGELFF | TGTGCCAGCAGCTCCTGGACACTGAACACCGGGGAGCTGTTTTTT
TRBJ2-1 | NA | TRBV2 | NA | CASKASSYNEQFF | TGTGCCAGCAAAGCATCGTCCTACAATGAGCAGTTCTTC
TRBJ1-1 | once | TRBV7-2 | NA | CASSSGTLAEAFF | TGTGCCAGCAGCTCAGGGACTTTGGCTGAAGCTTTCTTT
TRBJ2-7 | NA | TRBV27 | NA | CASSSGLNSYEQYF | TGTGCCAGCAGTTCGGGACTCAACTCCTACGAGCAGTACTTC
TRBJ2-7 | NA | TRBV6-1 | NA | CASRPDSHEQYF | TGTGCCAGCAGACCGGACAGCCACGAGCAGTACTTC
TRBJ2-7 | NA | TRBV27 | TRBD1 | CASSSQGAFDEQYF | TGTGCCAGCAGTTCACAGGGGGCGTTCGACGAGCAGTACTTC
TRBJ2-5 | NA | TRBV5-4 | TRBD1 | CASSDYFGTGDQETQYF | TGTGCCAGCAGCGACTACTTCGGGACAGGTGATCAAGAGACCCAGTACTTC
TRBJ1-3 | NA | TRBV2 | NA | CASSADSASNTIYF | TGTGCCAGCAGTGCTGACAGTGCGTCGAACACCATATATTTT
TRBJ1-1 | once | TRBV27 | TRBD1 | CASSVAGTGGRTEAFF | TGTGCCAGCAGCGTCGCTGGGACAGGGGGTCGGACTGAAGCTTTCTTT
TRBJ2-5 | NA | TRBV11-2 | NA | CASSLARTLRGTQYF | TGTGCCAGCAGCTTAGCGCGGACTCTCAGGGGGACCCAGTACTTC
TRBJ2-1 | NA | TRBV7-9 | TRBD2 | CASSLAGGPYNEQFF | TGTGCCAGCAGCCTAGCGGGCGGGCCCTACAATGAGCAGTTCTTC
TRBJ2-1 | NA | TRBV30 | NA | CAWREKRGQFF | TGTGCCTGGAGAGAGAAGCGCGGGCAGTTCTTC
TRBJ1-1 | NA | TRBV5-6 | NA | CASSLLGDSNTEAFF | TGTGCCAGCAGCTTGTTGGGGGACTCGAACACTGAAGCTTTCTTT
TRBJ1-1 | NA | TRBV4-1 | NA | CASSQRGGLNTEAFF | TGCGCCAGCAGCCAACGAGGGGGATTGAACACTGAAGCTTTCTTT
TRBJ2-7 | NA | TRBV5-1 | TRBD1 | CASSPPDRGPDYEQYF | TGCGCCAGCAGCCCACCGGACAGGGGGCCCGACTACGAGCAGTACTTC
TRBJ2-5 | NA | TRBV14 | NA | CASSQVGTIQETQYF | TGTGCCAGCAGCCAAGTAGGAACTATCCAAGAGACCCAGTACTTC
TRBJ1-2 | NA | TRBV14 | NA | CASSQAGSARDYGYTF | TGTGCCAGCAGCCAAGCCGGGTCAGCGAGGGACTATGGCTACACCTTC
TRBJ1-2 | NA | TRBV5-1 | NA | CASSIQGWGYTF | TGTGCCAGCAGTATACAGGGTTGGGGCTACACCTTC
TRBJ2-3 | NA | TRBV9 | TRBD2 | CASSPTSGGPDTQYF | TGTGCCAGCAGCCCGACTAGCGGGGGGCCAGATACGCAGTATTTT
TRBJ2-5 | NA | TRBV2 | NA | CASSEGRSLVETQYF | TGTGCCAGCAGTGAAGGCAGGTCCCTGGTCGAGACCCAGTACTTC
TRBJ2-7 | few | TRBV7-2 | NA | CASSLGVRDYEQYF | TGTGCCAGCAGCTTAGGCGTCAGGGACTACGAGCAGTACTTC
TRBJ2-7 | once | TRBV5-1 | NA | CASSFQGIPYEQYF | TGCGCCAGCAGCTTTCAGGGGATCCCCTACGAGCAGTACTTC
TRBJ2-7 | NA | TRBV5-1 | TRBD1 | CASSQDAPGQGAEQYF | TGCGCCAGCAGCCAGGATGCACCTGGACAGGGGGCCGAGCAGTACTTC
TRBJ1-2 | NA | TRBV19 | TRBD1 | CASSTGQGGFYGYTF | TGTGCCAGTAGTACCGGACAGGGGGGATTCTACGGCTACACCTTC
TRBJ1-1 | NA | TRBV2 | NA | CASSESTVLNTEAFF | TGTGCCAGCAGTGAATCGACAGTATTGAACACTGAAGCTTTCTTT
TRBJ2-1 | NA | TRBV7-9 | TRBD2 | CASSSISGGADEQFF | TGTGCCAGCAGCTCGATTAGCGGGGGGGCCGATGAGCAGTTCTTC
TRBJ2-5 | NA | TRBV5-1 | TRBD2 | CASNGGARETQYF | TGCGCCAGCAACGGGGGGGCTAGGGAGACCCAGTACTTC
TRBJ1-5 | NA | TRBV7-9 | TRBD1 | CASSRTGVGDQPQHF | TGTGCCAGCAGCAGGACAGGGGTAGGTGATCAGCCCCAGCATTTT
TRBJ2-3 | NA | TRBV30 | NA | CAWSVLSADTQYF | TGTGCCTGGAGTGTACTATCTGCAGATACGCAGTATTTT
TRBJ2-1 | NA | TRBV4-2 | NA | CASSQKPPGDEQFF | TGTGCCAGCAGCCAAAAGCCTCCAGGGGATGAGCAGTTCTTC
TRBJ1-4 | NA | TRBV19 | NA | CASSVLGATNEKLFF | TGTGCCAGTAGCGTGTTGGGCGCAACTAATGAAAAACTGTTTTTT
TRBJ2-5 | once | TRBV2 | TRBD1 | CASSGTGAETQYF | TGTGCCAGCTCCGGGACAGGGGCAGAGACCCAGTACTTC
TRBJ2-1 | NA | TRBV20-1 | NA | CSAPPGEEQFF | TGCAGTGCTCCCCCGGGGGAAGAGCAGTTCTTC
TRBJ1-3 | NA | TRBV6-6 | TRBD1 | CASSRGQGAGNTIYF | TGTGCCAGCAGCCGGGGACAGGGCGCTGGAAACACCATATATTTT
TRBJ2-5 | once | TRBV4-1 | TRBD2 | CASSQSGTQETQYF | TGCGCCAGCAGCCAAAGCGGGACTCAAGAGACCCAGTACTTC
TRBJ1-4 | NA | TRBV9 | TRBD1 | CASSPMGQPNEKLFF | TGTGCCAGCAGCCCCATGGGACAGCCTAATGAAAAACTGTTTTTT
TRBJ2-5 | NA | TRBV11-3 | TRBD2 | CASSSGGGEETQYF | TGTGCCAGCAGCTCAGGCGGGGGGGAAGAGACCCAGTACTTC
TRBJ2-7 | NA | TRBV27 | NA | CASSLVAETYEQYF | TGTGCCAGCAGTTTAGTCGCGGAGACCTACGAGCAGTACTTC
TRBJ1-2 | NA | TRBV18 | TRBD1 | CASSPSTKGGLDYGYTF | TGTGCCAGCTCACCGTCCACCAAAGGGGGCCTGGACTATGGCTACACCTTC
TRBJ1-5 | NA | TRBV28 | NA | CASSMTKDQPQHF | TGTGCCAGCAGCATGACAAAGGATCAGCCCCAGCATTTT
TRBJ1-2 | NA | TRBV5-6 | TRBD1 | CASSLYRGQIGHGYTF | TGTGCCAGCAGCTTGTACCGGGGACAGATAGGACATGGCTACACCTTC
TRBJ1-2 | NA | TRBV5-6 | TRBD1 | CASSFAGQGAKGYTF | TGTGCCAGCAGCTTCGCCGGACAGGGGGCCAAAGGCTACACCTTC
TRBJ1-4 | NA | TRBV27 | NA | CASSLEASPGVLFF | TGTGCCAGCAGTTTAGAAGCAAGCCCGGGTGTACTGTTTTTT
TRBJ1-2 | once | TRBV23-1 | TRBD1 | CASSRNTGAECGYTF | TGCGCCAGCAGTCGGAATACAGGGGCGGAGTGTGGCTACACCTTC
TRBJ1-2 | NA | TRBV11-2 | NA | CASSFAGADGYTF | TGTGCCAGCAGCTTCGCAGGGGCGGATGGCTACACCTTC
TRBJ1-1 | NA | TRBV27 | TRBD1 | CASSLMGQGLSEAFF | TGTGCCAGCAGTTTAATGGGACAGGGGCTTTCTGAAGCTTTCTTT